A single sample is the source of the 16 T cell receptor beta chains below, sequenced in a study of CD8 T cells in Susac syndrome. RNA was extracted with the RNeasy kit, and a quantity of roughly 0.5 to 1 ug was reverse transcribed using random hexamers. One entry per CDR3 protein results from TCRdb running MiXCR on the immunoSEQ multiplex PCR reads. The data contain about 240,000 distinct CDR3 sequences, 95% to 97% of them singletons. The sequenced material came from CD4+ T cells from PBMCs. The receptors were sampled from a human donor with Susac syndrome.

This clonotype was seen just once. This chain links TRBV4-1 with TRBJ1-1; D ambiguous. In germline, CDR1 is MGHRA, CDR2 YSYEKL. The CDR3 length is 13 residues. V was trimmed by 0 bases and J by 1 base, leaving 3 bases between them. CDR3 region: CASSQEQNTEAFF. In DNA, the CDR3 is TGCGCCAGCAGCCAAGAGCAGAACACTGAAGCTTTCTTT.

The J gene is TRBJ1-2, the V gene TRBV6-5; D remains ambiguous. The CDR3 runs 14 residues. Germline values: CDR1 MNHEY, CDR2 SVGAGI. V shed 11 bases and J shed 3 bases, with 19 bases lying between them. CDR3 DNA: TGTGCCTCCTCACCGGGAGAGAAGGACTATGGCTACACCTTC. It yields the protein CASSPGEKDYGYTF.

V usage is TRBV15 and J usage is TRBJ1-2; D is possibly TRBD1 (6 bases). The length of the CDR3 is 15 residues. V lost 0 bases to trimming and J lost 5 bases, with 13 bases between them. Germline assignment: CDR1 LNHNV and CDR2 YYDKDF (reference sequence). The CDR3 coding sequence is TGTGCCACCAGCAGAGATCTTGTACAGGGTTATGGCTACACCTTC. This sequence encodes CATSRDLVQGYGYTF.

This chain joins TRBV30 and TRBJ2-1; 13 bases line up with TRBD2. This CDR3 region has 17 residues. Germline values: CDR1 GTSNPN, CDR2 SVGIG (reference sequence). V lost 1 base to trimming and J lost 12 bases; unmatched junction nucleotides: 15. This CDR3 is CAWSDTSGRAGTFGQFF. In DNA form, the CDR3 reads TGTGCCTGGAGTGATACTAGCGGGAGGGCCGGGACATTCGGGCAGTTCTTC.

The chain has TRBV4-1 and TRBJ1-4; TRBD1 matches 7 bases. Per germline, CDR1 MGHRA and CDR2 YSYEKL. V lost 1 base, J lost 8 bases, and 10 bases stayed unmatched. The CDR3 is 16 residues long. The CDR3 spells CASSQANRGLQEKLFF. DNA for the CDR3: TGCGCCAGCAGCCAAGCAAATAGGGGGCTCCAAGAAAAACTGTTTTTT.

This clonotype was found once. The V call is TRBV4-2, the J call TRBJ2-7, with TRBD2 matching 9 bases. Per germline, CDR1 LGHNA and CDR2 YNFKEQ. The CDR3 is 16 amino acids. Trimming at V came to 1 base and at J to 1 base, leaving 5 bases not matched to a gene. DNA for the CDR3: TGTGCCAGCAGCCAAGTTAGCGGGAGAGGATCCTACGAGCAGTACTTC. Its protein product is CASSQVSGRGSYEQYF.

The chain joins TRBV29-1 to TRBJ1-1; D gene ambiguous. CDR1 and CDR2 (germline): SQVTM, ANQGSEA. Trimming stripped 4 bases from V and 0 bases from J, with 3 bases between. This CDR3 region has 11 residues. CDR3 sequence reads: CSVVMNTEAFF. CDR3 nucleotide sequence: TGCAGCGTTGTTATGAACACTGAAGCTTTCTTT. Together with reference TRBV29-1 and TRBJ1-1, the CDR3 gives the full variable domain: SAVISQKPSRDICQRGTSLTIQCQVDSQVTMMFWYRQQPGQSLTLIATANQGSEATYESGFVIDKFPISRPNLTFSTLTVSNMSPEDSSIYLCSVVMNTEAFFGQGTRLTVV.

The DNA of the CDR3 is TGTGCCAGCAGTGATATTGCGGGAGGGCCTAACGAGCAGTACTTC. Its translation: CASSDIAGGPNEQYF. This chain joins TRBV2 and TRBJ2-7; 9 nucleotides agree with TRBD2. CDR3 length: 15 amino acids. Germline CDR1 and CDR2: SNHLY and FYNNEI. V dropped 3 bases and J dropped 5; count of bases not matched to a gene: 8.

The V call is TRBV29-1, the J call TRBJ2-1, with 7 bases that match TRBD2. The V and J ends lost 7 bases and 5 bases, in that order; junction bases with no gene match: 17. This CDR3 comprises 16 residues. Germline assignment: CDR1 SQVTM and CDR2 ANQGSEA. The CDR3 DNA is TGCAGCGCCCTGCGGTCGTGGCTAGCGGTTAACAATGAGCAGTTCTTC. It translates to CSALRSWLAVNNEQFF.

The chain joins TRBV9 to TRBJ2-2; a possible D gene is TRBD1 (5 bases). The CDR3 is 15 residues long. Germline V lookup: CDR1 SGDLS, CDR2 YYNGEE. Trimming removed 4 bases from V and 0 bases from J, with 10 bases in between. The CDR3 spells CASSYRLANTGELFF. As DNA, the CDR3 is TGTGCCAGCAGCTACAGGCTAGCGAACACCGGGGAGCTGTTTTTT.

The chain joins TRBV21-1 to TRBJ2-3; TRBD1, the table's D call, lacks a check against the DNA. TRBV21-1 is a listed pseudogene. The CDR3 runs to 15 residues. The CDR3 loop is CASRIDRVSSDTQYF. DNA of the CDR3: TGTGCCAGCAGAATTGACAGGGTTTCATCAGATACGCAGTATTTT.

The chain combines TRBV30 with TRBJ2-6; 9 nucleotides agree with TRBD1. Germline assignment: CDR1 GTSNPN and CDR2 SVGIG (reference sequence). The ends lost 8 bases at V and 0 bases at J; junction bases unmatched: 8. This CDR3 is built from 16 residues. The DNA for the CDR3 is TGTGCCCTACAGGGACAGGGCCCCTCTGGGGCCAACGTCCTGACTTTC. It yields the protein CALQGQGPSGANVLTF.

The J gene is TRBJ1-1, the V gene TRBV28; D is possibly TRBD1 (6 bases). Germline assignment: CDR1 MDHEN and CDR2 SYDVKM. CDR3 length equals 15 residues. V shed 2 bases and J shed 4 bases, with 14 bases lying between them. This CDR3 reads CASSLNRELRTEAFF. CDR3 sequence (DNA): TGTGCCAGCAGTTTAAACAGGGAATTGCGCACTGAAGCTTTCTTT.

J is TRBJ1-2 and V is TRBV7-2, with TRBD1 matching 7 bases. Germline V gene lookup returns CDR1 SGHTA and CDR2 FQGNSA. Germline trimming cut 5 bases from V and 6 bases from J; bases unmatched to any gene: 9. The CDR3 length is 14 residues. Here the CDR3 reads CASSNRGQMNGYTF. The CDR3 DNA sequence: TGTGCCAGCAGCAACAGGGGACAGATGAATGGCTACACCTTC.

CDR3 sequence (DNA): TGCAGTGCTAGTTCGAGCGGGAGAACAGATACGCAGTATTTT. This codes for CSASSSGRTDTQYF. The chain combines TRBV20-1 with TRBJ2-3, with 8 bases identical to TRBD2. The germline CDR1 and CDR2 sequences are DFQATT and SNEGSKA (reference sequence). The CDR3 length is 14 residues. V dropped 3 bases and J dropped 3; count of bases not matched to a gene: 5.

This chain joins TRBV9 and TRBJ2-5; 8 nucleotides agree with TRBD1. The J segment lost 4 bases and the V segment lost 0 bases, leaving 5 bases of the junction unmatched. CDR1 SGDLS and CDR2 YYNGEE come from the germline V gene. The CDR3 sequence is 15 residues long. In DNA form, the CDR3 reads TGTGCCAGCAGCGTAGGGACAGGGTGGGGAGAGACCCAGTACTTC. As protein: CASSVGTGWGETQYF.